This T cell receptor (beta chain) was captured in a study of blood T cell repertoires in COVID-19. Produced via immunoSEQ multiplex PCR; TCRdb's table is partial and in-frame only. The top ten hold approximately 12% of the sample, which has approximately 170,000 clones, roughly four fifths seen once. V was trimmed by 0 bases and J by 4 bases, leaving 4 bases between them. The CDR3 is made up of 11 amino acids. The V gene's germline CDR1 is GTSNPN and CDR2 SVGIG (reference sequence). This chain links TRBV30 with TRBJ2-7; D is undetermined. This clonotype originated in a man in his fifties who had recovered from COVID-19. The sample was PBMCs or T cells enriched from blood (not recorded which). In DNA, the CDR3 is TGTGCCTGGAGTGTACTATACGAGCAGTACTTC. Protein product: CAWSVLYEQYF. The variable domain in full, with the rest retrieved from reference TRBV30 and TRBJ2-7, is SQTIHQWPATLVQPVGSPLSLECTVEGTSNPNLYWYRQAAGRGLQLLFYSVGIGQISSEVPQNLSASRPQDRQFILSSKKLLLSDSGFYLCAWSVLYEQYFGPGTRLTVT.